These 31 T cell receptor beta chains originate from one sample sequenced in a study of PD-1 blockade in classical Hodgkin lymphoma. Each patient relapsed following autologous stem cell transplantation, and prior brentuximab vedotin exposure differed. TCRdb's table, derived via immunoSEQ multiplex PCR, lists solely in-frame clones and lacks some. The table has about 22,000 clones, about two thirds seen once. This specimen consisted of peripheral blood mononuclear cells (PBMCs), obtained at baseline. The origin of the receptors is a human donor with classical Hodgkin lymphoma.

In this sample, this clone turned up once. The chain's CDR3 is CASSLGRTYGYTF. The CDR3 region has the DNA TGTGCCAGCAGCTTAGGCAGGACATATGGCTACACCTTC. This chain connects TRBV7-2 to TRBJ1-2; D perhaps matches TRBD1 (5 bases). CDR1 is SGHTA and CDR2 is FQGNSA in the germline V gene. V gave up 1 base and J gave up 5 bases, with 8 bases separating them. The CDR3 covers 13 residues. Variable domain in full (rest from reference TRBV7-2 and TRBJ1-2): GAGVSQSPSNKVTEKGKDVELRCDPISGHTALYWYRQSLGQGLEFLIYFQGNSAPDKSGLPSDRFSAERTGGSVSTLTIQRTQQEDSAVYLCASSLGRTYGYTFGSGTRLTVV.

This clone was detected once. The rearrangement links TRBV4-1 to TRBJ2-1, with 9 bases lining up with TRBD2. The CDR3 totals 19 residues. Germline V lookup: CDR1 MGHRA, CDR2 YSYEKL. Trimming at V came to 6 bases and at J to 3 bases, leaving 18 bases not matched to a gene. CDR3 in DNA: TGCGCCAGCAGTCAAAGTTGGCCCCCACTAGCGGGCATCTACAATGAGCAGTTCTTC. As protein: CASSQSWPPLAGIYNEQFF.

CDR3 in amino acids: CATSRPGQGFDEQYF. DNA of the CDR3: TGTGCCACCAGCAGACCGGGACAGGGGTTTGACGAGCAGTACTTC. The chain employs TRBV15 and TRBJ2-7, with 10 bases matching TRBD1. Trimming took 2 bases from V and 5 from J; bases not matched to a gene: 6. The CDR3 length is 15 residues. Germline V lookup: CDR1 LNHNV, CDR2 YYDKDF (reference sequence).

This clone appeared a few times. CDR3 nucleotide sequence: TGTGCCTGGAGTGTGGATAACCAAGAGCAGTTCTTC. Its translation: CAWSVDNQEQFF. The chain links TRBV30 to TRBJ2-1; D remains ambiguous. This CDR3 comprises 12 residues. Germline CDR1 and CDR2: GTSNPN and SVGIG (reference sequence). Trimming left V 0 bases short and J 10 bases short, with 10 bases between.

The genes are TRBV13 and TRBJ2-3; D assignment may be TRBD1 or TRBD2 (5 bases each). The length of the CDR3 is 14 residues. Germline V gene lookup returns CDR1 PRHDT and CDR2 FYEKMQ (reference sequence). V was clipped by 5 bases and J by 0 bases, with 9 bases between them. The CDR3 DNA reads TGTGCCAGCAGCCCTCGGGACAGCACAGATACGCAGTATTTT. As protein: CASSPRDSTDTQYF.

The chain couples TRBV5-1 to TRBJ2-1, with TRBD2 matching over 13 bases. J lost 0 bases, V lost 4 bases, and 1 base had no gene match. The CDR3 spans 16 residues. Germline V CDR1 and CDR2: SGHRS, YFSETQ. The DNA of the CDR3 is TGCGCCAGCAGCAGGACTAGCGGGGGCTCCTACAATGAGCAGTTCTTC. This sequence encodes CASSRTSGGSYNEQFF.

The genes are TRBV29-1 and TRBJ1-5; no clear D. The V gene lost 6 bases and the J gene lost 5 bases, with 11 bases spanning the gap. Germline loops: CDR1 SQVTM, CDR2 ANQGSEA. The length of the CDR3 is 12 residues. The CDR3 here is CSVGSGDQPQHF. The CDR3 DNA reads TGCAGCGTAGGGAGTGGGGATCAGCCCCAGCATTTT.

The V gene is TRBV2, the J gene TRBJ2-7; no firm D call. The V end was cut by 1 base, the J end by 2 bases, with 12 bases between. The germline V gene has CDR1 SNHLY and CDR2 FYNNEI. CDR3 length equals 15 residues. The CDR3 is CASSEEPISTYEQYF. The CDR3, as DNA: TGTGCCAGCAGTGAAGAGCCGATATCGACCTACGAGCAGTACTTC.

The CDR3 coding sequence is TGTGCCAGCAGTGAAGTGGGTGGGAGCTCTTACGACGGGCAGTACTTC. It codes for CASSEVGGSSYDGQYF. V and J are TRBV6-1 and TRBJ2-7, with D possibly matching TRBD2 (5 bases). This CDR3 is built from 16 residues. CDR1 and CDR2 from the germline V gene are MNHNS and SASEGT. Trimming pared 1 base from V and 9 bases from J, leaving 22 bases between.

This clone has just a few counts. V usage is TRBV9 and J usage is TRBJ2-5; 7 positions agree with TRBD1. This CDR3 region has 14 residues. Unmatched junction bases numbered 7, after V lost 4 bases and J lost 4 bases. Germline V gene lookup returns CDR1 SGDLS and CDR2 YYNGEE. CDR3: CASSITGVGETQYF. The CDR3 nucleotides read TGTGCCAGCAGCATTACAGGGGTTGGAGAGACCCAGTACTTC.

The chain uses TRBV30 and TRBJ1-2; D is uncertain. V lost 2 bases and J 6 bases, leaving 7 bases between the germline ends. This CDR3 contains 11 residues. Germline assignment: CDR1 GTSNPN and CDR2 SVGIG (reference sequence). This chain's CDR3 is CAWSRVDGYTF. The CDR3 DNA sequence: TGTGCCTGGAGTCGGGTGGATGGCTACACCTTC.

Comments on this clone: A read error is possible here, since a much larger clone lies one base away. DNA of the CDR3: TGTGCCAGCAGCCCTCGGGAGACCCAGTACTTC. Protein sequence: CASSPRETQYF. This sequence joins TRBV11-2 and TRBJ2-5; D remains unclear. This CDR3 has 11 residues. Trimming stripped 5 bases from V and 5 bases from J, with 6 bases between. Germline V lookup: CDR1 SGHAT, CDR2 FQNNGV.

This clone turned up a few times. V usage is TRBV7-9 and J usage is TRBJ1-1, with D perhaps TRBD1 (5 bases). CDR3 length equals 12 residues. Germline loops: CDR1 SEHNR, CDR2 FQNEAQ (reference sequence). Trimming removed 0 bases at V and 8 bases at J, with 7 bases between. The CDR3 sequence is CASSLASGEAFF. CDR3 bases: TGTGCCAGCAGCTTAGCGTCAGGGGAAGCTTTCTTT.

This chain connects TRBV19 to TRBJ1-1; 8 nucleotides line up with TRBD1. The V gene end was trimmed by 0 bases and the J gene end by 4 bases; junction bases not matched to a gene: 4. CDR3 length equals 15 residues. Per the germline V gene, CDR1 is LNHDA and CDR2 is SQIVND (reference sequence). CDR3 sequence reads: CASSIDHDRGTEAFF. The CDR3 DNA is TGTGCCAGTAGTATAGACCACGACAGGGGCACTGAAGCTTTCTTT. Combining the CDR3 with reference TRBV19 and TRBJ1-1 gives the whole variable domain DGGITQSPKYLFRKEGQNVTLSCEQNLNHDAMYWYRQDPGQGLRLIYYSQIVNDFQKGDIAEGYSVSREKKESFPLTVTSAQKNPTAFYLCASSIDHDRGTEAFFGQGTRLTVV.

The chain joins TRBV4-2 to TRBJ2-3, with 11 bases that match TRBD1. CDR3 length: 15 residues. Trimming removed 5 bases from V and 6 bases from J; junction bases left unmatched: 7. Germline V gene lookup returns CDR1 LGHNA and CDR2 YNFKEQ. The CDR3 bases are TGTGCCAGCAGCTACCAGGGACAGGGGGACGATACGCAGTATTTT. Amino acid sequence: CASSYQGQGDDTQYF.

The chain combines TRBV7-9 with TRBJ2-2; 8 nucleotides align to TRBD2. Germline V lookup: CDR1 SEHNR, CDR2 FQNEAQ (reference sequence). The V and J ends lost 1 base and 0 bases, in that order; junction bases with no gene match: 1. This CDR3 has 16 amino acids. CDR3 coding DNA: TGTGCCAGCAGCTTAGGTAGCGGGACGAACACCGGGGAGCTGTTTTTT. Its translation is CASSLGSGTNTGELFF.

The genes are TRBV6-6 and TRBJ1-2; possibly TRBD1 for D (5 bases). The CDR3 runs 13 residues. V dropped 8 bases and J dropped 4 bases, with 14 bases sitting between them. Germline CDR1 and CDR2: MNHNY and SVGAGI (reference sequence). The CDR3 DNA follows: TGTGCCAGCCGCTCGACAGTTATCTATGGCTACACCTTC. It is translated as CASRSTVIYGYTF.

J is TRBJ1-2 and V is TRBV2, with D perhaps TRBD1 (5 bases). The CDR3 extends over 13 amino acids. Trimming shortened V by 6 bases and J by 4 bases, and 12 bases separated the two germline ends. Germline V gives CDR1 SNHLY, CDR2 FYNNEI. DNA of the CDR3: TGTGCCAGCAGGGCCGACAGCCCCTATGGCTACACCTTC. It is translated as CASRADSPYGYTF. The whole variable domain, filled in from reference TRBV2 and TRBJ1-2, reads EPEVTQTPSHQVTQMGQEVILRCVPISNHLYFYWYRQILGQKVEFLVSFYNNEISEKSEIFDDQFSVERPDGSNFTLKIRSTKLEDSAMYFCASRADSPYGYTFGSGTRLTVV.

This clone was found a few times. The CDR3 spells CASRGFGYTF. The CDR3, as DNA: TGTGCCAGCAGAGGCTTTGGCTACACCTTC. V and J are TRBV6-1 and TRBJ1-2; D remains unclear. From germline, CDR1 is MNHNS and CDR2 SASEGT. V gave up 6 bases and J gave up 7 bases, with 6 bases separating them. CDR3 length: 10 residues.

The chain employs TRBV19 and TRBJ2-1, with a weak D call TRBD1 (6 bases). Germline V gives CDR1 LNHDA, CDR2 SQIVND (reference sequence). The CDR3 consists of 16 residues. Trimming cost V 3 bases and J 7 bases, with 19 bases left between them. CDR3 nucleotide sequence: TGTGCCAGTAGTATTTACGCGGAGCTCGACAGGAATGAGCAGTTCTTC. It specifies CASSIYAELDRNEQFF.

The chain carries TRBV19 and TRBJ2-3, with TRBD2 matching over 8 bases. The ends lost 5 bases at V and 6 bases at J; junction bases unmatched: 7. This CDR3 is 14 amino acids long. Germline CDR1 LNHDA, CDR2 SQIVND (reference sequence). The CDR3 nucleotides are TGTGCCAGTAGTTCGGTTAGCGGGAAGGATACGCAGTATTTT. It yields the protein CASSSVSGKDTQYF.

The V and J genes are TRBV7-2 and TRBJ1-2; D is unclear. Germline V lookup: CDR1 SGHTA, CDR2 FQGNSA. Trimming removed 1 base from V and 4 bases from J, with 10 bases in between. The length of the CDR3 is 14 residues. The CDR3 DNA sequence: TGTGCCAGCAGCTTAGATTGGGGTGCCTATGGCTACACCTTC. Amino acid sequence: CASSLDWGAYGYTF. The full variable domain, rest sourced from reference TRBV7-2 and TRBJ1-2, is GAGVSQSPSNKVTEKGKDVELRCDPISGHTALYWYRQSLGQGLEFLIYFQGNSAPDKSGLPSDRFSAERTGGSVSTLTIQRTQQEDSAVYLCASSLDWGAYGYTFGSGTRLTVV.

This chain links TRBV27 with TRBJ1-1; 11 positions match TRBD1. V lost 4 bases, J lost 1 base, and 5 bases stayed unmatched. This CDR3 is built from 16 residues. Germline V CDR1 and CDR2: MNHEY, SMNVEV (reference sequence). CDR3 residues: CASSSWTGGENTEAFF. In nucleotides, the CDR3 is TGTGCCAGCAGTTCGTGGACAGGGGGCGAGAACACTGAAGCTTTCTTT.

The chain employs TRBV7-9 and TRBJ1-2; a possible D gene is TRBD1 (5 bases). V was shortened by 5 bases and J by 2 bases, with 9 bases between the two germline ends. Germline values: CDR1 SEHNR, CDR2 FQNEAQ (reference sequence). The length of the CDR3 is 13 residues. For the CDR3, the DNA is TGTGCCAGCAGCGAAGACAGAAACTATGGCTACACCTTC. It specifies CASSEDRNYGYTF.

The chain carries TRBV6-5 and TRBJ2-2, with TRBD1 identical over 9 bases. The CDR3 has 14 amino acids. The germline CDR1 and CDR2 sequences are MNHEY and SVGAGI. J gave up 5 bases and V 9 bases, and 7 bases lay outside the gene matches. CDR3 residues: CASNRGLKTGELFF. CDR3 coding DNA: TGTGCCAGTAACAGGGGGCTGAAAACCGGGGAGCTGTTTTTT.

This clone was recorded a few times. At the DNA level, this CDR3 is encoded by other sequences in the same sample as well. This chain joins TRBV5-6 and TRBJ1-4; the match to TRBD1 covers 7 bases. The CDR3 totals 15 residues. V dropped 4 bases and J dropped 4; count of bases not matched to a gene: 7. Germline V CDR1 and CDR2: SGHDT, YYEEEE. The CDR3 reads CASSLRDSVNEKLFF. CDR3 coding DNA: TGTGCCAGCAGCCTCCGGGACAGTGTTAATGAAAAACTGTTTTTT.

This chain connects TRBV7-6 to TRBJ2-1; TRBD1 matches at 9 bases. The CDR3 consists of 17 residues. The junction had 15 bases not matched to a gene; V was cut back by 5 bases and J by 7 bases. Germline-derived CDR1 and CDR2 are SGHVS and FNYEAQ. The CDR3 loop reads CASSERQGVLTPNEQFF. The DNA for the CDR3 is TGTGCCAGCAGCGAACGACAGGGGGTTCTTACCCCAAATGAGCAGTTCTTC.

This clone came up a few times. CDR3 protein: CASSFVGSSGNTIYF. CDR3 nucleotides: TGCGCCAGCAGCTTTGTAGGGTCCTCTGGAAACACCATATATTTT. This chain connects TRBV5-1 to TRBJ1-3, with no clear D. CDR1 and CDR2 (germline): SGHRS, YFSETQ. This CDR3 region has 15 residues. Trimming stripped 2 bases from V and 0 bases from J, with 9 bases between.

V gene TRBV7-2 combines with J gene TRBJ1-1, with 7 bases lining up with TRBD1. Trimming took 2 bases from V and 1 from J; bases not matched to a gene: 4. The CDR3 length is 15 residues. Germline assignment: CDR1 SGHTA and CDR2 FQGNSA. The DNA for the CDR3 is TGTGCCAGCAGCTTAATCAGGGGGGGGAACACTGAAGCTTTCTTT. Protein: CASSLIRGGNTEAFF. Based on the CDR3 plus reference TRBV7-2 and TRBJ1-1, the full variable domain is GAGVSQSPSNKVTEKGKDVELRCDPISGHTALYWYRQSLGQGLEFLIYFQGNSAPDKSGLPSDRFSAERTGGSVSTLTIQRTQQEDSAVYLCASSLIRGGNTEAFFGQGTRLTVV.

CDR3 DNA: TGTGCCAGCAGCTTGGGGGTTGGGGTGGGTAACTATGGCTACACCTTC. Translation gives CASSLGVGVGNYGYTF. The rearrangement uses TRBV5-4 and TRBJ1-2; D gene uncertain. CDR1 is SGHNT and CDR2 is YYREEE in the germline V gene (reference sequence). V was shortened by 0 bases and J by 1 base, with 13 bases between the two germline ends. The CDR3 length is 16 residues.

This clone was observed a handful of times. The V call is TRBV19, the J call TRBJ1-5; no reliable D call. Germline V gene data show CDR1 as LNHDA and CDR2 as SQIVND (reference sequence). CDR3 length: 14 residues. V lost 3 bases and J lost 8, with 14 bases in between. CDR3 sequence (DNA): TGTGCCAGTAGTATGGAAGTCGGTGGTAAGCCCCAGCATTTT. As protein: CASSMEVGGKPQHF.